This TCR beta chain comes out of a study of regulatory T cells in long-lasting Graves disease. On the study more broadly: Antithyroid drug use was under 3 months in newly diagnosed Graves' patients.

In this sample, this clonotype turned up many times. To make TCR beta libraries, researchers used iRepertoire HTBI primers and Arm-PCR of CDR3 regions. Methods used by the authors: Taken together, the samples had 50 to 70 TRBV and more than 11 TRBJ segments identified. MiXCR, applied by TCRdb to the multiplex PCR reads, yields one record per CDR3 protein. TCRdb, rather than the study authors, made the V and J calls. The sample contains around 420,000 distinct CDR3 sequences, around 15% of which appear only once. As for time point: newly diagnosed GD, antithyroid drugs for less than 3 months. Scientists built the TCR library using RNA that was extracted from PBMCs. Recruitment took place at an endocrinology department in Xi'an, China. Sequenced material: peripheral blood mononuclear cells (PBMCs), taken at new diagnosis, from a patient treated with antithyroid drugs. The sequence came from a female donor with Graves disease.

The CDR3 region has the DNA TGCAGTGCTAGCGACCCTAGCGGAAACCTAAACAATGAGCAGTTCTTC. Amino acid sequence: CSASDPSGNLNNEQFF. The chain links TRBV20-1 to TRBJ2-1; 7 nucleotides align to TRBD2. The CDR3 runs to 16 residues. CDR1 and CDR2 (germline): DFQATT, SNEGSKA (reference sequence). Trimming cost V 3 bases and J 5 bases; bases outside gene matches: 13.